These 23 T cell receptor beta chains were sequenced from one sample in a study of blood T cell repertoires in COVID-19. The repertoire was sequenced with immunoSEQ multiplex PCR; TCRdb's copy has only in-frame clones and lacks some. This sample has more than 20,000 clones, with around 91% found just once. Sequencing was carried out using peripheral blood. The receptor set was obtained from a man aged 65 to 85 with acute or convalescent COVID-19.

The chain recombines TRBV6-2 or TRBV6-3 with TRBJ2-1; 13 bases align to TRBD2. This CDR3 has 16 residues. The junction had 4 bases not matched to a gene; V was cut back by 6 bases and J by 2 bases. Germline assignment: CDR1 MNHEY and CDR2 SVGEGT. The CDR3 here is CASSTSGRGTYNEQFF. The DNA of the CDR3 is TGTGCCAGCAGCACTAGCGGGAGGGGCACCTACAATGAGCAGTTCTTC.

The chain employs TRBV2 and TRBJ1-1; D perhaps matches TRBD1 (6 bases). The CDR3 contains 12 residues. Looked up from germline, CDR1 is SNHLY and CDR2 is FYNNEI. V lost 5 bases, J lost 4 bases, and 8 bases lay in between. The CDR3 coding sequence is TGTGCCAGCAGTACAGGGCCCACTGAAGCTTTCTTT. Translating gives CASSTGPTEAFF.

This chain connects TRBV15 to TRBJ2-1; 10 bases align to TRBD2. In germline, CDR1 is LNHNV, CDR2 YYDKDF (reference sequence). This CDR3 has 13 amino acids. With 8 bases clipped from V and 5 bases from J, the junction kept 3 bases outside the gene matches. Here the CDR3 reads CATDTSGNNEQFF. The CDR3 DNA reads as TGTGCCACCGACACTAGCGGGAACAATGAGCAGTTCTTC. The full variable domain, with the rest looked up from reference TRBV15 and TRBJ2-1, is DAMVIQNPRYQVTQFGKPVTLSCSQTLNHNVMYWYQQKSSQAPKLLFHYYDKDFNNEADTPDNFQSRRPNTSFCFLDIRSPGLGDTAMYLCATDTSGNNEQFFGPGTRLTVL.

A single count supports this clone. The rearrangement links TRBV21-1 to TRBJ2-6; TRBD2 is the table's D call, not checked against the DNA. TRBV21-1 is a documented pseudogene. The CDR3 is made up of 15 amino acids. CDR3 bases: TGTGCCAGCAGCAAAGCCTGCTCTGGGGCCAACGTCCTGACTTTC. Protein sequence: CASSKACSGANVLTF.

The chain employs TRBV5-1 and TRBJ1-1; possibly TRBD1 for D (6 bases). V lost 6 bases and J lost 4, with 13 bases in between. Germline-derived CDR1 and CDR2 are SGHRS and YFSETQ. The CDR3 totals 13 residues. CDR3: CASKADSSTEAFF. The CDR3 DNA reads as TGCGCCAGCAAGGCGGACAGTTCCACTGAAGCTTTCTTT.

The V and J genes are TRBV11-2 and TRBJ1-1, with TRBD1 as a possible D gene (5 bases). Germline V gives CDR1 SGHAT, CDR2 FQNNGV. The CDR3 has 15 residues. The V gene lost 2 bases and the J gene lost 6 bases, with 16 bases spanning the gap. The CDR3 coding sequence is TGTGCCAGCAGCTTATGGGGGAGGCGGGTCGCTGAAGCTTTCTTT. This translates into CASSLWGRRVAEAFF.

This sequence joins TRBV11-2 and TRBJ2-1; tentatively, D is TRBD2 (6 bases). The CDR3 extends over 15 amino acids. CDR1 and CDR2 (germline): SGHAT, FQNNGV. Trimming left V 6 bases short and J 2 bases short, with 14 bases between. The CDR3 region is CASRPTGGAYNEQFF. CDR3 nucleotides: TGTGCCAGCAGGCCAACTGGCGGGGCCTACAATGAGCAGTTCTTC.

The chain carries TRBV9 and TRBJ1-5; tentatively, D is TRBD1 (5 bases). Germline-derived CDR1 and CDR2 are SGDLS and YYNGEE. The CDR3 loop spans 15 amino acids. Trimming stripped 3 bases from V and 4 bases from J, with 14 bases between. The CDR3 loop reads CASSGDGGLNQPQHF. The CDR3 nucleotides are TGTGCCAGCAGCGGAGACGGGGGGTTGAATCAGCCCCAGCATTTT.

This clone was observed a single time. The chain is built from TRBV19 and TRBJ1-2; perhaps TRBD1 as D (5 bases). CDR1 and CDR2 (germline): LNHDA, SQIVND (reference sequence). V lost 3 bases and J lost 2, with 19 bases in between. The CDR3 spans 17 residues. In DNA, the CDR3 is TGTGCCAGTAGTATCGGGTCGGGGAGGGGTCACAACTATGGCTACACCTTC. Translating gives CASSIGSGRGHNYGYTF. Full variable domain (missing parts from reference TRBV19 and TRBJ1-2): DGGITQSPKYLFRKEGQNVTLSCEQNLNHDAMYWYRQDPGQGLRLIYYSQIVNDFQKGDIAEGYSVSREKKESFPLTVTSAQKNPTAFYLCASSIGSGRGHNYGYTFGSGTRLTVV.

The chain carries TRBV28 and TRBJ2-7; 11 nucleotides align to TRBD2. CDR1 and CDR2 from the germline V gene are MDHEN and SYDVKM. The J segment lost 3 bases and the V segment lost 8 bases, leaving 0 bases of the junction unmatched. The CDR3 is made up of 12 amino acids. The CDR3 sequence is CASGTSGYEQYF. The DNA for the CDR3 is TGTGCCAGCGGGACTAGCGGCTACGAGCAGTACTTC. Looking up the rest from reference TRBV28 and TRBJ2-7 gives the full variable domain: DVKVTQSSRYLVKRTGEKVFLECVQDMDHENMFWYRQDPGLGLRLIYFSYDVKMKEKGDIPEGYSVSREKKERFSLILESASTNQTSMYLCASGTSGYEQYFGPGTRLTVT.

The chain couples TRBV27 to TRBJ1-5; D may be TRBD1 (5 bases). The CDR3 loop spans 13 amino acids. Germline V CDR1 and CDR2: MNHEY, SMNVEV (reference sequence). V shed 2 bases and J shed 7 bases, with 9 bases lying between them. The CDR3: CASSLTGGQPQHF. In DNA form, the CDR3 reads TGTGCCAGCAGTTTAACGGGGGGACAGCCCCAGCATTTT.

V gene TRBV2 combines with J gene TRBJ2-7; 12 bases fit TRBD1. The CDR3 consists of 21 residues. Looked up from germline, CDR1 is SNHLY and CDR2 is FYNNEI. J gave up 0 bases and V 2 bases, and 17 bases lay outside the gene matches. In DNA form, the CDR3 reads TGTGCCAGCAGTGAAAGGGACCACCGGGACAGGGGGCAGTCGAGCTCCTACGAGCAGTACTTC. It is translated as CASSERDHRDRGQSSSYEQYF.

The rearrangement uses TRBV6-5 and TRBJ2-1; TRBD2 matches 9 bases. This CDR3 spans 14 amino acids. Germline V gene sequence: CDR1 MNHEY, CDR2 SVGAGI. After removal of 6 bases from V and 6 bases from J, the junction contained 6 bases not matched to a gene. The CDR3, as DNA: TGTGCCAGCAGCCGACTAGCGGCCACCAATGAGCAGTTCTTC. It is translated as CASSRLAATNEQFF.

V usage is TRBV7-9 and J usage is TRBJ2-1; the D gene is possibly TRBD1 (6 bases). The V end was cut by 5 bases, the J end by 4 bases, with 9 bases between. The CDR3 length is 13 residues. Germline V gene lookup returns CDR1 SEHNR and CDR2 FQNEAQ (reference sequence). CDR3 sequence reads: CASSLGQYNEQFF. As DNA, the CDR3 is TGTGCCAGCAGCCTCGGACAGTACAATGAGCAGTTCTTC.

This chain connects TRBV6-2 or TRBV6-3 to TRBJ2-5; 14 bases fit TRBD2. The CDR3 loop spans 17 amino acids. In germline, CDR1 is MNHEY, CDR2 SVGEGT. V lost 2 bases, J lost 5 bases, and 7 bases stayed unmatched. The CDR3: CASSYGTSGSTLETQYF. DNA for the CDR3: TGTGCCAGCAGTTACGGGACTAGCGGGAGCACCCTGGAGACCCAGTACTTC.

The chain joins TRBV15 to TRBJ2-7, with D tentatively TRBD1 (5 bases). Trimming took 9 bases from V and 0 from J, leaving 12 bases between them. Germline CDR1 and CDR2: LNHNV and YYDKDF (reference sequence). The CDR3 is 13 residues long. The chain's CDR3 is CATRQPSSYEQYF. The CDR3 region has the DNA TGTGCCACTAGACAGCCGAGCTCCTACGAGCAGTACTTC.

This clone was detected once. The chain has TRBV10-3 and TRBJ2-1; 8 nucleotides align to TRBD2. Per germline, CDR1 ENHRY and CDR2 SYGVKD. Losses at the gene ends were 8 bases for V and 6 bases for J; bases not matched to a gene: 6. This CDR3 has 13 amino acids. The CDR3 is CAIAGGSGNEQFF. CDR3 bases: TGTGCCATCGCGGGAGGCTCGGGCAATGAGCAGTTCTTC.

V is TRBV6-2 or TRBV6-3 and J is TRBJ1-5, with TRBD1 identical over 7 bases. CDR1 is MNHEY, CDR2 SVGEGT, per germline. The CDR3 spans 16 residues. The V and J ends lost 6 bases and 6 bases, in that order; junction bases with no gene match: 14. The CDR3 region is CASSKVEQGFAQPQHF. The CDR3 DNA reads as TGTGCCAGCAGCAAGGTGGAACAGGGGTTTGCTCAGCCCCAGCATTTT.

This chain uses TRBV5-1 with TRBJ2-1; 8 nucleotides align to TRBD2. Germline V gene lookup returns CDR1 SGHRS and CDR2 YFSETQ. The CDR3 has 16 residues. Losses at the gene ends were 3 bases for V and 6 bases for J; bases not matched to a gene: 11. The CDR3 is CASSWVGTSLFNEQFF. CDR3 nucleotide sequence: TGCGCCAGCAGCTGGGTCGGGACTAGTCTATTCAATGAGCAGTTCTTC.

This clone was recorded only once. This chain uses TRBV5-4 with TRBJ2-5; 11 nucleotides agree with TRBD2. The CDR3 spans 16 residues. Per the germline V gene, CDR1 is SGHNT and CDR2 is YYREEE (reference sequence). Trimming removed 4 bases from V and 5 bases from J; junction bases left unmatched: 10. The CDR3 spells CASSPNSGRAEETQYF. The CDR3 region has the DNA TGTGCCAGCAGCCCAAATAGCGGGAGGGCCGAGGAGACCCAGTACTTC.

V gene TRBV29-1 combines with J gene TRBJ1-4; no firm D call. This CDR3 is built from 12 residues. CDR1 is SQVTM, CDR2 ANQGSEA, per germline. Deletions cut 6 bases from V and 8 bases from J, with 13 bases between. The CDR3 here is CSVGGPAEKLFF. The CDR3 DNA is TGCAGCGTCGGTGGGCCGGCCGAAAAACTGTTTTTT.

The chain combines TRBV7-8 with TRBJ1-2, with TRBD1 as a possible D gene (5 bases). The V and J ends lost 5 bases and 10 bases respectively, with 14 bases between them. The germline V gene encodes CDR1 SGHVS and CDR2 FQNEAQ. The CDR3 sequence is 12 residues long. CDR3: CASSPQLGLYTF. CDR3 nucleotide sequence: TGTGCCAGCAGCCCTCAATTGGGACTCTACACCTTC.

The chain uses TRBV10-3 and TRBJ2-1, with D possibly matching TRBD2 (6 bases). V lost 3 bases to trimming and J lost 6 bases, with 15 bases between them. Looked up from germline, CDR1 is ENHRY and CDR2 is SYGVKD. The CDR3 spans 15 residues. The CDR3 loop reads CAISEWGNGGNEQFF. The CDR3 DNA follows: TGTGCCATCAGTGAATGGGGTAACGGGGGCAATGAGCAGTTCTTC.